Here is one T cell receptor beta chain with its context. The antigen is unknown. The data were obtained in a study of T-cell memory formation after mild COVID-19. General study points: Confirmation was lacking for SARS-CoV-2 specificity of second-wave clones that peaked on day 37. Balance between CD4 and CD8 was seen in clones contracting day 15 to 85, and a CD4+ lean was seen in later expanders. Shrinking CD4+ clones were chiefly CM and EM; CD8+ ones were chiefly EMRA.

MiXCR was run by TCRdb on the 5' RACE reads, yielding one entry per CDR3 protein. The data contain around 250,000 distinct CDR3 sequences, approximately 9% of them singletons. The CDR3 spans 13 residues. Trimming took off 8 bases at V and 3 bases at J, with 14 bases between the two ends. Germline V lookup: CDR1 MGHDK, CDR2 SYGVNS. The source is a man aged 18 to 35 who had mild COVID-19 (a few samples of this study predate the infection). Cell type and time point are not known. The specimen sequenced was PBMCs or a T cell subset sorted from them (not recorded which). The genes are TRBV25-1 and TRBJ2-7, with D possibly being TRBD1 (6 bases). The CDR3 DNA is TGTGCCAGCGAGAACAGGGTTGGCTACGAGCAGTACTTC. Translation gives CASENRVGYEQYF.